This T cell receptor beta chain is drawn from a study of T-cell memory formation after mild COVID-19. The V gene's germline CDR1 is SGHAT and CDR2 FQNNGV. The CDR3 totals 14 residues. J gave up 7 bases and V 5 bases, and 5 bases lay outside the gene matches. About this clonotype itself: As yet, its antigen is unknown.

General study points: Whereas later expanders leaned CD4+, clones contracting day 15 to 85 showed a balanced CD4/CD8 makeup.

It was 5'RACE with constant-segment primers that produced the TCR alpha and TCR beta cDNA libraries, which carried sample barcodes and UMIs. TCRdb re-called the 5' RACE reads through MiXCR, storing one row per CDR3 protein. Among about 290,000 distinct CDR3 sequences listed, approximately 15% were seen once. This receptor was obtained from a man aged 18 to 29 who had mild COVID-19 (a few samples of this study predate the infection). Cell type and time point are not known. The sequencing sample was made of PBMCs or a T cell subset sorted from them (not recorded which). The rearrangement links TRBV11-2 to TRBJ1-6; TRBD1 aligns across 7 bases. Written as DNA, the CDR3 is TGTGCCAGCAGCCGACAGGGTGTCAATTCACCCCTCCACTTT. Translated: CASSRQGVNSPLHF.